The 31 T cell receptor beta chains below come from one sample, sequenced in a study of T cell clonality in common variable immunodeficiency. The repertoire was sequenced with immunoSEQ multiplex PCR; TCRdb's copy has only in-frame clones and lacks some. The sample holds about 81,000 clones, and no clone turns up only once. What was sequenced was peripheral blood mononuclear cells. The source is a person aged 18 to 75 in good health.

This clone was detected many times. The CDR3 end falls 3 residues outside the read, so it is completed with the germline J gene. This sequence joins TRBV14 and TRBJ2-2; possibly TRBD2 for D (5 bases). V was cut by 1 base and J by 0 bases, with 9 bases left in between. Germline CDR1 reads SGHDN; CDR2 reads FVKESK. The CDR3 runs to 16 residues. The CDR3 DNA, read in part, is TGTGCCAGCAGCCAAGCCGGGGTTTCGAACACCGGGGAG. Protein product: CASSQAGVSNTGE. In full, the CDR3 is CASSQAGVSNTGELFF.

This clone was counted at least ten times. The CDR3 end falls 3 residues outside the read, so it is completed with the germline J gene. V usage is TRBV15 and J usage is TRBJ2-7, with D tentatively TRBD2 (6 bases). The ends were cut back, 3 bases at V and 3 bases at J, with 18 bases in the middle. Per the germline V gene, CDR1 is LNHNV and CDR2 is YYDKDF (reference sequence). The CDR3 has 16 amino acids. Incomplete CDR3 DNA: TGTGCCACCAGCAGGCCCGCCGCGGGGCCACTCTACGAG. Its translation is CATSRPAAGPLYE. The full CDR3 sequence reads CATSRPAAGPLYEQYF.

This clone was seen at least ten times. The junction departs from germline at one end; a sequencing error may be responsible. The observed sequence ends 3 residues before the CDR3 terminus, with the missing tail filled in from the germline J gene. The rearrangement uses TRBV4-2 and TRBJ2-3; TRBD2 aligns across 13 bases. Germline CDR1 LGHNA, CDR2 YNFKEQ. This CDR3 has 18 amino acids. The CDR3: CASSQGLAGVGSTDTQYF. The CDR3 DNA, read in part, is TGCGCCAGCAGCCAAGGACTAGCGGGAGTAGGCAGCACAGATACG.

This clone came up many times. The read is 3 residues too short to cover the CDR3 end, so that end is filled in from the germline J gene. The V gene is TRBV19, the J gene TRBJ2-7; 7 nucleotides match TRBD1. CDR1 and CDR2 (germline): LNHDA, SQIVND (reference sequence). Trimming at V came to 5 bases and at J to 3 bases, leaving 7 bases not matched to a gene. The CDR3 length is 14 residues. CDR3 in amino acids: CASSLQGNLYEQYF. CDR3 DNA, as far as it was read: TGTGCCAGTAGTCTACAGGGGAACCTCTACGAG. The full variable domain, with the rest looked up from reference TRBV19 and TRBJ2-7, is DGGITQSPKYLFRKEGQNVTLSCEQNLNHDAMYWYRQDPGQGLRLIYYSQIVNDFQKGDIAEGYSVSREKKESFPLTVTSAQKNPTAFYLCASSLQGNLYEQYFGPGTRLTVT.

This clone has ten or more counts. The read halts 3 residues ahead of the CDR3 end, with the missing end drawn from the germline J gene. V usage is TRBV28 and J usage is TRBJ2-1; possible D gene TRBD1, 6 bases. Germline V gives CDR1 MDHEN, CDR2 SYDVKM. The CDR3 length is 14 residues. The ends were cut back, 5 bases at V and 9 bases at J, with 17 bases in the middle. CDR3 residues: CASSTPQQGAEQFF. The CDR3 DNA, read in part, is TGTGCCAGCAGTACCCCCCAACAGGGAGCTGAG.

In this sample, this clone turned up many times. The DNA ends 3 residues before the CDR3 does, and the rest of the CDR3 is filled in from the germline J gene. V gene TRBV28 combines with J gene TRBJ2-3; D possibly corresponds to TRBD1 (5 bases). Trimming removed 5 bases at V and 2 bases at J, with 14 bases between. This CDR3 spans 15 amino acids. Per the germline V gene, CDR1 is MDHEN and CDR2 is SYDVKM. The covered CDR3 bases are TGTGCCAGCAGTAGTAGACAGATAGACACAGATACG. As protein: CASSSRQIDTDT. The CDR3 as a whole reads CASSSRQIDTDTQYF.

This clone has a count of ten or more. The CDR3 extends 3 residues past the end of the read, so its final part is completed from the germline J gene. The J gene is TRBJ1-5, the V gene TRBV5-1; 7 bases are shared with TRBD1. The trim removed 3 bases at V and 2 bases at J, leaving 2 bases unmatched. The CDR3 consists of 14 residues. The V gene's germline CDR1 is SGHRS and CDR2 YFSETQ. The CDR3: CASSSTGGNQPQHF. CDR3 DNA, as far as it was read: TGCGCCAGCAGCTCCACAGGGGGCAATCAGCCC.

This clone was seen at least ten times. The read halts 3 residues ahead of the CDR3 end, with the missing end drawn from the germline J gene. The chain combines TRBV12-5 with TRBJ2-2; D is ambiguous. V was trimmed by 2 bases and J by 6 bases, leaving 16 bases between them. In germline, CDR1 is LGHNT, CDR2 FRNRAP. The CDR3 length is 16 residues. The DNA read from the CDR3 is TGTGCTAGTGGTTTGCTAATCTTAGGGTCCCCCGGGGAG. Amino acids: CASGLLILGSPGE. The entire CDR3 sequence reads CASGLLILGSPGELFF.

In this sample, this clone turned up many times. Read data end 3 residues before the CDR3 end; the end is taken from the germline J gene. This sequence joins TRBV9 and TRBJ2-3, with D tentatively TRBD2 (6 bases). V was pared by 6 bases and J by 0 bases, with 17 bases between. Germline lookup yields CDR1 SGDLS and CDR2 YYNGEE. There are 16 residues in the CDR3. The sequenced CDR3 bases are TGTGCCAGCACTCAAGGCGGGGCTCCCAGCACAGATACG. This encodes CASTQGGAPSTDT. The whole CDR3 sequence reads CASTQGGAPSTDTQYF.

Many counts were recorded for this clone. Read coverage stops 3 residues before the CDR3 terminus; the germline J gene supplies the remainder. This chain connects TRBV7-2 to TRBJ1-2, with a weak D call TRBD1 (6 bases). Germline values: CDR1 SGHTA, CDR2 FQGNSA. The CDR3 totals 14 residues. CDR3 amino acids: CASSLALAGEGYTF. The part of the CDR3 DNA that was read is TGTGCCAGCAGCTTAGCGTTGGCAGGGGAAGGC.

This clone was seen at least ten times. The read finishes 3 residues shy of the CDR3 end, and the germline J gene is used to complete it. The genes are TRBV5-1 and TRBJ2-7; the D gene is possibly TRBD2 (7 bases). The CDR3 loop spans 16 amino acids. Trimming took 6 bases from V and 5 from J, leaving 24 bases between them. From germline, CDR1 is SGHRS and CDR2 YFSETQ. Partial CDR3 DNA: TGCGCCAGCAAAAAGGGGGGGGCGCCGGGTTCGAACGAG. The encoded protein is CASKKGGAPGSNE. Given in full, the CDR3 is CASKKGGAPGSNEQYF. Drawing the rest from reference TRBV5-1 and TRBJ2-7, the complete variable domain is KAGVTQTPRYLIKTRGQQVTLSCSPISGHRSVSWYQQTPGQGLQFLFEYFSETQRNKGNFPGRFSGRQFSNSRSEMNVSTLELGDSALYLCASKKGGAPGSNEQYFGPGTRLTVT.

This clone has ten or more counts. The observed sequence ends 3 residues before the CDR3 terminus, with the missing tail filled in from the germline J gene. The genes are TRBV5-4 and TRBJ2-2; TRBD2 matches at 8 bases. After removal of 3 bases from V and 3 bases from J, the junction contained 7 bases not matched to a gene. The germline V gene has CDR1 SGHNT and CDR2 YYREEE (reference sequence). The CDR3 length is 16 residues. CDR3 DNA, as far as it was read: TGTGCCAGCAGCTCACCCGGGGGGGCATACACCGGGGAG. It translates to CASSSPGGAYTGE. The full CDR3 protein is CASSSPGGAYTGELFF.

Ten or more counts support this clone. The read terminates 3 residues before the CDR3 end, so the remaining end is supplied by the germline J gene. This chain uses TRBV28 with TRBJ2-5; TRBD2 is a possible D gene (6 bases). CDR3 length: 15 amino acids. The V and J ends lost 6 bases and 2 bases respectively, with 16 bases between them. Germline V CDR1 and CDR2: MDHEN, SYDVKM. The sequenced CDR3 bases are TGTGCCAGCAGGCTGGGGCGGGGTCGACAAGAGACC. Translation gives CASRLGRGRQET. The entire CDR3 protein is CASRLGRGRQETQYF. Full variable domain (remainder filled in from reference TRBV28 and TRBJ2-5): DVKVTQSSRYLVKRTGEKVFLECVQDMDHENMFWYRQDPGLGLRLIYFSYDVKMKEKGDIPEGYSVSREKKERFSLILESASTNQTSMYLCASRLGRGRQETQYFGPGTRLLVL.

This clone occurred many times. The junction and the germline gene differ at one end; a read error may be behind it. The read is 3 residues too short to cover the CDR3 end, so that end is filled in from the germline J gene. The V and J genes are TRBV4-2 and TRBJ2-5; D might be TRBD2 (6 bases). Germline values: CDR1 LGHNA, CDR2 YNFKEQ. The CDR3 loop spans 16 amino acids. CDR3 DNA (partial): TGCGCCAGCAGCCAAGAGCGTTGGGCGGGACAAGAGACC. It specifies CASSQERWAGQET. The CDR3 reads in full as CASSQERWAGQETQYF.

CDR3 DNA, as far as it was read: TGTGCCAGTAGCGGAGGGGGTTTAACCGGGGAG. Translating gives CASSGGGLTGE. The full CDR3 is CASSGGGLTGELFF. V usage is TRBV19 and J usage is TRBJ2-2, with D perhaps assigned TRBD1 or TRBD2 (6 bases each). Read data end 3 residues before the CDR3 end; the end is taken from the germline J gene. The CDR3 spans 14 residues. The germline CDR1 and CDR2 sequences are LNHDA and SQIVND (reference sequence). V lost 6 bases, J lost 5 bases, and 13 bases lay in between.

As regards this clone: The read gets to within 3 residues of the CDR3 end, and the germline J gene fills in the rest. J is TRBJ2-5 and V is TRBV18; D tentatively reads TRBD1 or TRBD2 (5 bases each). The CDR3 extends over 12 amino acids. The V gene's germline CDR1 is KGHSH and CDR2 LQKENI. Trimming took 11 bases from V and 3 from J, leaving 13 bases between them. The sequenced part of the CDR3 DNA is TGTGCCGGTCGGCAGGGAGAAGAGACC. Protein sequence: CAGRQGEET. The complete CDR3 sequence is CAGRQGEETQYF.

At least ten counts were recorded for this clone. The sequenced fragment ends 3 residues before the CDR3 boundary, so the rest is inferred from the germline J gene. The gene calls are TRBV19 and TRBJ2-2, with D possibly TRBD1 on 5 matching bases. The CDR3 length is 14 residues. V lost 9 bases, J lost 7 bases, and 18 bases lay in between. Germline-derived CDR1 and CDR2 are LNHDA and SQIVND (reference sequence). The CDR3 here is CARSPKGQNGELFF. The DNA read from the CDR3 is TGTGCCAGATCGCCGAAGGGGCAGAACGGGGAG.

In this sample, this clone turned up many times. CDR3 DNA, as far as it was read: TGTGCCACCAGCAGAGATAGACAGCCTAACTCTGGAAACACC. It translates to CATSRDRQPNSGNT. The whole CDR3 sequence is CATSRDRQPNSGNTIYF. The chain recombines TRBV15 with TRBJ1-3; D possibly corresponds to TRBD1 (5 bases). The CDR3 end falls 3 residues outside the read, so it is completed with the germline J gene. Trimming removed 0 bases from V and 0 bases from J, with 12 bases in between. The CDR3 extends over 17 amino acids. Germline assignment: CDR1 LNHNV and CDR2 YYDKDF (reference sequence).

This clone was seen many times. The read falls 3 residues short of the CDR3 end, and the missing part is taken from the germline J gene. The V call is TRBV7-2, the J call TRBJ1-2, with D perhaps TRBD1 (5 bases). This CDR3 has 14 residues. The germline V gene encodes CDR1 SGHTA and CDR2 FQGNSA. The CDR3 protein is CASSFGGGPDAYTF. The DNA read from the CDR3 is TGTGCCAGCAGCTTCGGGGGAGGCCCCGACGCC.

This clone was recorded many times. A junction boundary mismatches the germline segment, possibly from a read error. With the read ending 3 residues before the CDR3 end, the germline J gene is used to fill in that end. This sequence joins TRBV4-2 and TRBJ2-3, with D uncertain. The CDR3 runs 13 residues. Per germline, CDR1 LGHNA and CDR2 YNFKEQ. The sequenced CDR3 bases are TGCGCCAGCAGCCAAAGGTTAGGGGATACG. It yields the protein CASSQRLGDT. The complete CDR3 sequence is CASSQRLGDTQYF.

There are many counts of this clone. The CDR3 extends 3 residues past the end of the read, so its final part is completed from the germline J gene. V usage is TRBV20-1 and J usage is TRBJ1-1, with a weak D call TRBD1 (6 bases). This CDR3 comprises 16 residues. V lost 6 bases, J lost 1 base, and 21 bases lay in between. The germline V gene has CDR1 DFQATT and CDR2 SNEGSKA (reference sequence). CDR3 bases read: TGCAGTGCCAGGGGTCAGGGCCCGATTTGGAACACTGAA. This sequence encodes CSARGQGPIWNTE. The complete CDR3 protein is CSARGQGPIWNTEAFF.

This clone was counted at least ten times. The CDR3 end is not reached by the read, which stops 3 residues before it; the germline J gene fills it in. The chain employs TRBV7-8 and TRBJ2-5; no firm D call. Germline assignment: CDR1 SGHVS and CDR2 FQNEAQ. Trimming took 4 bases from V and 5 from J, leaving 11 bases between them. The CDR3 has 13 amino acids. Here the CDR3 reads CASSSPTGETQYF. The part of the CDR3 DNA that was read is TGTGCCAGCAGCTCCCCAACCGGGGAGACC.

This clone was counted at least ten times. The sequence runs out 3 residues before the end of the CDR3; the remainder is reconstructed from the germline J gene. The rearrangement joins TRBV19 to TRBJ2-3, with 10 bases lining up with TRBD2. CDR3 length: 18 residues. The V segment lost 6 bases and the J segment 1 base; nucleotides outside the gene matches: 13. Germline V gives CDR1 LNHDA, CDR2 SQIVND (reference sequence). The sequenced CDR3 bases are TGTGCCAGTAGCAAAACCGCTTGGGGGACTAGCGGCACAGATACG. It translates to CASSKTAWGTSGTDT. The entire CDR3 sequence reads CASSKTAWGTSGTDTQYF.

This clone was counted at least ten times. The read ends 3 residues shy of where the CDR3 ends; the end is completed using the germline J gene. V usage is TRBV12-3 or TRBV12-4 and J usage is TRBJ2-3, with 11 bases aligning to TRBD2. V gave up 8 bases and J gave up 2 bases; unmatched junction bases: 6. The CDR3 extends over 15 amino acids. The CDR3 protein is CASRTTSGITDTQYF. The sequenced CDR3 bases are TGTGCCAGCCGAACGACTAGCGGGATCACAGATACG.

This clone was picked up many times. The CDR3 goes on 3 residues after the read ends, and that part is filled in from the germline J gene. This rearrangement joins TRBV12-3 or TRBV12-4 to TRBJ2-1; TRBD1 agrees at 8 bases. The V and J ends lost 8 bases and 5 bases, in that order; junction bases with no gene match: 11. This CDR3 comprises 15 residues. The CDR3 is CASCRTHRGDNEQFF. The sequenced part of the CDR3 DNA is TGTGCCAGCTGTAGAACACACAGGGGGGACAATGAG.

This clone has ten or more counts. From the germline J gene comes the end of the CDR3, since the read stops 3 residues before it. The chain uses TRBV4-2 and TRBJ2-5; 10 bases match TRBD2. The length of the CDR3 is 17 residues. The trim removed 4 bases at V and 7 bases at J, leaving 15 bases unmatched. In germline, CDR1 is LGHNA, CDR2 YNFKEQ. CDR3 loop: CASSPETSGQVVGTQYF. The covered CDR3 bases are TGTGCCAGCAGCCCCGAGACTAGCGGGCAGGTCGTAGGGACC.

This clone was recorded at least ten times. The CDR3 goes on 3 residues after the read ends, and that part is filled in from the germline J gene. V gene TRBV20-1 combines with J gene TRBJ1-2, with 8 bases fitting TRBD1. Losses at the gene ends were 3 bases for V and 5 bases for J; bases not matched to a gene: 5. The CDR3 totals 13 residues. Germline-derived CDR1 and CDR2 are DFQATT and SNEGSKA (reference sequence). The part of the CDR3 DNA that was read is TGCAGTGCTAGGGACAGGGAAGTTTATGGC. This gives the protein CSARDREVYG. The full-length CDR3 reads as CSARDREVYGYTF.

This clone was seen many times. The CDR3 bases that were read are TGCAGTGCTAGAGTACTTCCCCAAACAGATACG. It is translated as CSARVLPQTDT. The complete CDR3 protein is CSARVLPQTDTQYF. The chain couples TRBV20-1 to TRBJ2-3; D gene uncertain. Coverage ceases 3 residues before the CDR3 finishes, and the germline J gene fills in the end. CDR1 and CDR2 from the germline V gene are DFQATT and SNEGSKA (reference sequence). This CDR3 spans 14 amino acids. V lost 1 base to trimming and J lost 3 bases, with 11 bases between them.

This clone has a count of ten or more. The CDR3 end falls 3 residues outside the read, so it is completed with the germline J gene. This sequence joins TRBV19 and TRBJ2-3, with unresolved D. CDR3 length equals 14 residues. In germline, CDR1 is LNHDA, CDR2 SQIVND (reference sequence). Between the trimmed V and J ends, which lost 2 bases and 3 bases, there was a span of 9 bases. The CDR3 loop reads CASSILGETDTQYF. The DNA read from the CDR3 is TGTGCCAGTAGTATACTGGGCGAAACAGATACG.

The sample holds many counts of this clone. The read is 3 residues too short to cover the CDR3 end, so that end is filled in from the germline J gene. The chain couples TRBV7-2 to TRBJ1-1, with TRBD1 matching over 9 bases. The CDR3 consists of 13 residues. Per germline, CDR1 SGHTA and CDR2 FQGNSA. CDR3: CASRPTGGSKAFF. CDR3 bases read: TGTGCCAGCAGACCGACAGGGGGAAGTAAA.

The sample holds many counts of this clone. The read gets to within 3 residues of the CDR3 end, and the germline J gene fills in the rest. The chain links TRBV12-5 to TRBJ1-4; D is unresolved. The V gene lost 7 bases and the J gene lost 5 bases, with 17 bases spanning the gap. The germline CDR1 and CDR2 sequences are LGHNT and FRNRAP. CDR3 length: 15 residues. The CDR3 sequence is CASVKDSPFNEKLFF. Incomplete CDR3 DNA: TGTGCTAGTGTAAAGGATAGCCCATTCAATGAAAAA.